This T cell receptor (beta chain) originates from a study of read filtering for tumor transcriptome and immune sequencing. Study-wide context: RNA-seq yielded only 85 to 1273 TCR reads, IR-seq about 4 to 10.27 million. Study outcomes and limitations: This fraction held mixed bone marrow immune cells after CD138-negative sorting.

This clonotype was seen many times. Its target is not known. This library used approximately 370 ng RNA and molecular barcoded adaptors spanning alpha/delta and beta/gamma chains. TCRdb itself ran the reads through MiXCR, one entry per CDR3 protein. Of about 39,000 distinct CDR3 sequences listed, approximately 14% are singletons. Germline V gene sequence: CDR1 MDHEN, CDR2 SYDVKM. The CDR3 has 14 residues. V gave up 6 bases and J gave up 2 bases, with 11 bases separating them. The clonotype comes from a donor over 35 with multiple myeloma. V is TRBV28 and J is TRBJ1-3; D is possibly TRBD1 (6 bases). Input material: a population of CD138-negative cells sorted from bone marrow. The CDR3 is CASRLTGAGNTIYF. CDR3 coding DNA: TGTGCCAGCAGATTGACAGGAGCTGGAAACACCATATATTTT.